The sequence of this T cell receptor beta chain was determined in a study of regulatory T cells in long-lasting Graves disease (dated by TCRdb to the early 2020s). With respect to the entire study: Persistent Graves' disease meant more than 5 years of antithyroid drug treatment with TSH receptor autoantibodies that stayed positive. The study took place in China and was registered as a clinical trial. Patients with persistent Graves' disease were compared with patients with newly diagnosed Graves' disease using TCR sequencing and RNA sequencing of peripheral blood. Antithyroid drugs had been taken for about 9.7 years on average by persistent Graves' disease patients in the clinical cohort. A total of 33 samples underwent TCR sequencing, from about 13 patients with persistent Graves' disease and approximately 20 patients with newly diagnosed Graves' disease.

This clonotype was picked up one time. What antigen it recognizes has not been identified. A much larger clone differs by one base, so this may be a read error. Summary of the overall study and its limitations: Because the primary lesion, thyroid tissue, could not be accessed, the study looked at peripheral blood alone. As a limitation, the authors acknowledged that the small sample size may reduce accuracy. Sequencing and analysis were limited to the TCR beta chain. A larger number of public clonotypes was shared among persistent patients (2,741) than among newly diagnosed patients (roughly 970). Persistent disease showed preferential use of TRBV28, TRBJ1-2 and TRBJ2-5, whereas newly diagnosed disease favored TRBV20-1 and TRBJ2-1. Compared with newly diagnosed patients, patients with persistent Graves' disease had lower TCR Shannon entropy and fewer highly expanded clones, which suggests clonal expansion.

The method was multiplex PCR. Sequencing was carried out with an Illumina HiSeq 4000. TCR beta libraries were built with iRepertoire HTBI primers and Arm-PCR amplification of CDR3 regions. PCR products were gel purified before sequencing. The published analysis was carried out like this. Across samples, some 62 TRBV and 13 to 15 TRBJ segments were identified and used for gene usage analysis of CDR3 amino acid clonotypes. Filtered high-quality paired reads were merged into contigs using COPE and FqMerger. Contigs were aligned with BLAST to IMGT TRBV, TRBD and TRBJ reference genes, and CDR3 was defined per IMGT. Highly expanded clones were defined as clonotypes with a frequency above 0.1%. Shannon entropy served as the measure of repertoire diversity, while the Gini coefficient captured V-J evenness. A clonotype found in more than one individual was treated as public. Starting from the raw public reads, TCRdb applied fastp trimming at Q25, assembled clones with MiXCR and retained in-frame beta chains. Rows with one shared CDR3 protein collapse into an entry with the most common genes and DNA. None of the V and J calls come from the authors' own analysis; TCRdb made them. The sample contains about 470,000 distinct CDR3 sequences, around 21% of them found a single time. The top ten constitute roughly 8% of the sample.

From the cysteine up to the phenylalanine, the CDR3 has a length of 13 residues. Of the read, only the CDR3 DNA is kept; its 39 bases are in frame from base 1. CDR1 is given as GTSNPN and CDR2 as SVGIG, both from the germline V gene (reference sequence). Per the publication, the time point label means: persistent/refractory GD, antithyroid drugs over 5 years with positive TRAb. For both TCR sequencing and RNA sequencing, RNA was extracted from PBMCs using TRIzol. The diagnosis of Graves' disease followed American Thyroid Association guidelines. Recruitment of patients was carried out at an endocrinology department in Xi'an, China. Each patient gave about 9.1 milliliters of peripheral blood, collected in an EDTA anticoagulant tube. Ficoll Paque Plus density gradient separation was used to isolate PBMCs, and no further T cell sorting was performed. An Agilent 2100 Bioanalyzer and agarose gel were used to check RNA quality, while a NanoDrop 2000 measured RNA concentration.

This sequence uses TRBV30 and TRBJ1-2; possibly the D gene is TRBD1, per 6 matching bases. The sequence was obtained from a female donor with Graves disease. The source material was peripheral blood mononuclear cells (PBMCs), sampled when the disease was refractory, from a patient treated with antithyroid drugs. The CDR3 loop reads CAWRFRGNYGHTF. The DNA sequence is as follows: TGTGCCTGGAGGTTCAGGGGTAACTATGGCCACACCTTC.